This TCR beta chain was documented in a study of shared clonotypes between healthy human individuals (dated by TCRdb to about 2020). About the investigation overall: The cohort included three men and a couple of women between 18 and 49 years of age. For each donor, CD4 naive and CD4 memory were each given three plates, CD8 naive was given two plates, and CD8 memory was given one plate. To estimate repertoire size and how much clonotypes are shared between individuals, the study performed deep sequencing of blood TCR repertoires from 4 to 6 healthy adults. Different laboratories and diverse techniques were used to prepare libraries and sequence TCR repertoires, to increase sequencing depth and limit assay-specific biases. Per donor, leukapheresis produced somewhere between about 0.8 and 9 billion PBMCs.

What the research found in general, with its limitations: Naive subsets generally had larger estimated clonotype richness than memory subsets. Incomplete sequencing was indicated by rarefaction of sorted-subset datasets, despite the large sequencing depth. Clonotypes shared by all four sorted-subset donors showed higher generation probabilities than non-shared clonotypes. Because the study included a small number of donors, the genetic and exposure-history diversity represented was limited. About 5% of naive CD4, around 3.5% of naive CD8, around 2.3% of memory CD4, and approximately 0.39% of memory CD8 clonotypes were shared across a handful of donors. Only blood was sampled, and tissue TCR repertoires likely differ from those in blood. Pairwise subsampling indicated that sequencing depth was expected to affect the degree of clonotype sharing among donors.

V ends up 7 bases short and J 3 bases short, with an unmatched junction base count of 7. The CDR3 sequence holds 16 residues, the cysteine and phenylalanine included. Just CDR3 DNA is preserved here, 48 bases in frame from base 1. The germline V gene supplies CDR1 MDHEN and CDR2 SYDVKM. Using the deep immunoSEQ assay, TCR CDR3 regions were amplified from genomic DNA by multiplex PCR. Extracted genomic DNA from each cell subset was spread evenly across all wells of several immunoSEQ 96-well plates, with each plate serving as a replicate. For sorted subsets, about 200 ng genomic DNA, equal to 30,000 to 35,000 T cell genomes, was loaded into each replicate PCR. The purified libraries were quantified using a Qubit 3.0 fluorometer, sized with a Bioanalyzer 2100, and then quantified again using the KAPA Library Quantification kit. A separate single-read 150-cycle Illumina NextSeq 550 flow cell was used to sequence each immunoSEQ 96-well plate. The authors' analysis ran thus. Because only junctional sequences without quality scores were contained in the immunoSEQ output, filtering matching that applied to full-length reads could not be performed. Sequences were annotated with PyIR, a Python wrapper for IgBLAST v1.9, and V/J genes and CDR3 were assigned using IMGT germline references. Reads with weak V/J assignments (E-value above 1e-6), missing CDR3, stop codons, out-of-frame junctions, or ambiguous translated residues were removed. V3J clonotypes were defined as sequences sharing the same inferred V gene, J gene, and CDR3 amino acid sequence. To compute the percentage overlap between repertoires, the number of shared unique clonotypes was divided by the size of the smaller repertoire. Richness of each repertoire was evaluated using RTK rarefaction, the Chao1 estimator, and Recon v2.1 estimates of unobserved clonotypes. For all TCRbeta clonotypes obtained by the gDNA method from several donors, generation probabilities were computed with OLGA. As stored in TCRdb, this immuneACCESS dataset retains in-frame rearrangements with V and J assigned. A fraction of the clones does not appear; measured against another copy, unresolved V genes explain less than half of the discrepancy, and the remainder lacks a known reason. The V and J calls and the clone size are those of that table, but D and trimming were determined from the DNA. Present in this sample are 980,000 or so clones, approximately 76% of which were seen just once. The ten largest clones represent over 1.3% of the sample.

The donors were healthy, HIV-negative adults with no recently reported acute infections or vaccinations. All donors were Caucasian adults living in Nashville, Tennessee, USA. CD4+ T cells were enriched by magnetic negative selection; naive cells were then positively selected on CD45RA, and the negative fraction formed the memory subset. After blood collection by leukapheresis, PBMCs were isolated using Ficoll-Histopaque density gradient centrifugation and then cryopreserved in the vapor phase of liquid nitrogen. Analytical flow cytometry was used to check the purity and quantity of each magnetically sorted T cell population. Genomic DNA was isolated from every sorted fraction and measured by UV absorbance on a Nanodrop 2000c. Of note for this clone: Its recognized antigen is unknown. Base-call qualities are not available, and no considerably larger clone is one nucleotide away.

The receptor was derived from a man aged 18-30 years in good health. The V and J genes are TRBV28 and TRBJ2-6; 9 nucleotides in the junction match TRBD1. The sequencing input was memory CD4+ T cells sorted from blood. The cell subset or site label on this specimen signifies: CD45RA-negative fraction. This receptor has the CDR3 CASIAQGARGANVLTF. Read as DNA, the sequence is TGTGCCAGCATCGCACAGGGGGCGCGTGGGGCCAACGTCCTGACTTTC.